A single sample gave rise to the 7 T cell receptor beta chains below, sequenced in a study of Ad26.COV2.S vaccination and SARS-CoV-2 variants. TCRdb's copy holds only in-frame clones and misses some; the assay was immunoSEQ multiplex PCR. The profile shows hundreds of thousands of clones, around 89% of them singletons. The treatment here: about 20 received Ad26.COV2.S at low or high dose, single or two shots; roughly five received placebo; per-sample allocation not given. The study sampled participants on day 63 after the first vaccine or placebo injection. The sequencing used peripheral blood, collected in a trial of Ad26.COV2.S vaccine versus placebo. These receptors originate from a person aged 18-60 years who received the Ad26.COV2.S COVID-19 vaccine or a placebo.

Turning to this clone: Other DNA sequences within the sample encode an identical CDR3. This chain joins TRBV3-1 (or the pseudogene TRBV3-2) and TRBJ1-5; TRBD1 is a possible D gene (6 bases). Germline lookup yields CDR1 LGHDT and CDR2 YNNKEL (reference sequence). The CDR3 runs 14 residues. The V end was cut by 1 base, the J end by 4 bases, with 8 bases between. CDR3 coding DNA: TGTGCCAGCAGCCAAGGAGGGGGTAATCAGCCCCAGCATTTT. It encodes CASSQGGGNQPQHF.

CDR3 in amino acids: CASSRRSENTGELFF. The DNA for the CDR3 is TGTGCCAGCAGCCGACGATCGGAGAACACCGGGGAGCTGTTTTTT. This rearrangement joins TRBV28 to TRBJ2-2, with unresolved D. Germline V CDR1 and CDR2: MDHEN, SYDVKM. The CDR3 totals 15 residues. V was trimmed by 6 bases and J by 1 base, leaving 12 bases between them.

A single count supports this clone. Here the CDR3 reads CASGTAQFATNEKLFF. The DNA of the CDR3 is TGTGCCAGTGGGACAGCCCAGTTTGCAACTAATGAAAAACTGTTTTTT. The chain recombines TRBV19 with TRBJ1-4; 7 nucleotides align to TRBD1. The CDR3 is 16 amino acids. J lost 0 bases, V lost 8 bases, and 9 bases had no gene match. CDR1 and CDR2 (germline): LNHDA, SQIVND (reference sequence).

This clone was seen a single time. The rearrangement links TRBV27 to TRBJ2-5; D is undetermined. Germline V gene lookup returns CDR1 MNHEY and CDR2 SMNVEV (reference sequence). The CDR3 is 14 residues long. The ends were cut back, 2 bases at V and 5 bases at J, with 12 bases in the middle. DNA for the CDR3: TGTGCCAGCAGTTTAGCCCGGAGAGAGGAGACCCAGTACTTC. Translating gives CASSLARREETQYF.

This chain uses TRBV30 with TRBJ2-7; the match to TRBD2 covers 8 bases. The CDR3 extends over 12 amino acids. Unmatched junction bases numbered 4, after V lost 8 bases and J lost 1 base. CDR1 is GTSNPN, CDR2 SVGIG, per germline (reference sequence). For the CDR3, the DNA is TGTGCCGGTACTAGCGGTTCCTACGAGCAGTACTTC. Protein: CAGTSGSYEQYF.

J is TRBJ2-5 and V is TRBV12-3 or TRBV12-4, with a weak D call TRBD2 (5 bases). The CDR3 totals 13 residues. Trimming left V 3 bases short and J 0 bases short, with 5 bases between. The CDR3 DNA sequence: TGTGCCAGCAGTTTGAGGGACCAAGAGACCCAGTACTTC. Protein: CASSLRDQETQYF.

The chain carries TRBV25-1 and TRBJ1-2; D not certain. From germline, CDR1 is MGHDK and CDR2 SYGVNS. CDR3 length equals 14 residues. Trimming shortened V by 2 bases and J by 5 bases, and 12 bases separated the two germline ends. CDR3 protein: CASSEHPNGYGYTF. CDR3 sequence (DNA): TGTGCCAGCAGTGAACACCCCAACGGGTATGGCTACACCTTC.